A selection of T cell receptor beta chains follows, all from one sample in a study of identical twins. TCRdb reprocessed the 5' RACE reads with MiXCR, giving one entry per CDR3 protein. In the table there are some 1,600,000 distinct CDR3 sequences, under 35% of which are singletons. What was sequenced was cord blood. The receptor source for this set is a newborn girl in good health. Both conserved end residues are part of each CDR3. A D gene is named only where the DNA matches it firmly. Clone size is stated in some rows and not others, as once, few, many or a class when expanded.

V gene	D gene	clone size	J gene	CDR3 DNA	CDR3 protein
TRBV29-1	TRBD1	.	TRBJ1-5	TGCAGCGCTGAAGAAGGGGAGGACAGGAAAAATCAGCCCCAGCATTTT	CSAEEGEDRKNQPQHF
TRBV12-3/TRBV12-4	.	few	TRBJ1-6	TGTGCCAGCAGTTTATTTCGCTCACCCCTCCACTTT	CASSLFRSPLHF
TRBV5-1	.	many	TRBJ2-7	TGCGCCAGCAGCCTAGACAGGCCGATCTACGAGCAGTACTTC	CASSLDRPIYEQYF
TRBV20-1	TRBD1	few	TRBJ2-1	TGCAGTGCTAGGGACAGGGGCGGAATAAGCTCCTACAATGAGCAGTTCTTC	CSARDRGGISSYNEQFF
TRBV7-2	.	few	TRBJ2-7	TGTGCCAGCAGCTTAAAGGTCCACGGGCCCCACGAGCAGTACTTC	CASSLKVHGPHEQYF
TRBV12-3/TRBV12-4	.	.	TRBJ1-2	TGTGCCAGCAGTTTTGTGTCAGGGGTCTATGGCTACACCTTC	CASSFVSGVYGYTF
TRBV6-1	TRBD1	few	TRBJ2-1	TGTGCCAGCAGTGTAATAGGGACAGGGTCCTATGAGCAGTTCTTC	CASSVIGTGSYEQFF
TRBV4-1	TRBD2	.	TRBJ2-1	TGTGCCAGCAGCCAAGTTGGCGGGAGCTCCTACAATGAGCAGTTCTTC	CASSQVGGSSYNEQFF
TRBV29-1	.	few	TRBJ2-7	TGCAGCGTTGCGACAGACTCCTACGAGCAGTACTTC	CSVATDSYEQYF
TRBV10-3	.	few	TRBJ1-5	TGTGCCATCAGTGAATCAGACATTAGCAATCAGCCCCAGCATTTT	CAISESDISNQPQHF
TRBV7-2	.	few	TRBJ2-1	TGTGCCAGCAGCTTAATACAAAATGAGCAGTTCTTC	CASSLIQNEQFF
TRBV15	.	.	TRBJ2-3	TGTGCCACCAGCAGGGATATACGTGGGTCGTTAGTGGATACGCAGTATTTT	CATSRDIRGSLVDTQYF
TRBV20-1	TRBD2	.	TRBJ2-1	TGCAGTGCTTTACCAGCGGGAAGTTCCTACAATGAGCAGTTCTTC	CSALPAGSSYNEQFF
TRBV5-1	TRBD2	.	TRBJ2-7	TGCGCCAGCAGCTTGTCCCCTAGCGGGAGTTTGGCAAGCAATGAGCAGTACTTC	CASSLSPSGSLASNEQYF
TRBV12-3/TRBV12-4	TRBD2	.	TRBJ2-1	TGTGCCAGCAGTTCGGGACAGGAGACTAGCGGGAGTTCATCCTCCTACAATGAGCAGTTCTTC	CASSSGQETSGSSSSYNEQFF
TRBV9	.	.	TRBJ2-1	TGTGCCAGCAGCGTAGGTCCAGGGGTCTATGAGCAGTTCTTC	CASSVGPGVYEQFF
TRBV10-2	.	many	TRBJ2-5	TGCGCCAGCAGTGAAAGACGGCGCCAAGAGACCCAGTACTTC	CASSERRRQETQYF
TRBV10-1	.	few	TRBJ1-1	TGCGCCAGCAAAGGACAGCTGAACACTGAAGCTTTCTTT	CASKGQLNTEAFF
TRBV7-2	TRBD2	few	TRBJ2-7	TGTGCCAGCAGCCGGAGACTAGCGGGGGCCCCCTACGAGCAGTACTTC	CASSRRLAGAPYEQYF
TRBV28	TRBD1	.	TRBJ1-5	TGTGCCAGCAGTTTAGGGTTCCCCGGGACAGGGAATCAGCCCCAGCATTTT	CASSLGFPGTGNQPQHF
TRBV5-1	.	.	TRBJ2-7	TGCGCCAGCAGCCCGCGGGGACTCGCTAACCGCTACGAGCAGTACTTC	CASSPRGLANRYEQYF
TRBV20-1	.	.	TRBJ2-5	TGCAGTGCTACTTCCGGGTTTAGCCAAGAGACCCAGTACTTC	CSATSGFSQETQYF
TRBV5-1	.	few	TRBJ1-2	TGCGCCAGCAGCTTAGACAGCCCTGGCTACACCTTC	CASSLDSPGYTF
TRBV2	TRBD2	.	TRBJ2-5	TGTGCCAGCAGTAGCCACTTAGCGGGGGGGCTTGAGACCCAGTACTTC	CASSSHLAGGLETQYF
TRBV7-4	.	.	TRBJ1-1	TGTGCCAGCAGCCTCTTAGCCCGTATGAACACTGAAGCTTTCTTT	CASSLLARMNTEAFF
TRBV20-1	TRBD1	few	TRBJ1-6	TGCAGTGCTTCCCAGGGGGCGGAAAATTCACCCCTCCACTTT	CSASQGAENSPLHF
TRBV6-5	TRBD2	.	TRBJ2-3	TGTGCCAGCAGTTCCGCGTTCGTGACTAGCGGAAAAGGCACAGATACGCAGTATTTT	CASSSAFVTSGKGTDTQYF
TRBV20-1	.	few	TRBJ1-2	TGCAGTGCTAGAGTCCTTTTTGGCTACACCTTC	CSARVLFGYTF
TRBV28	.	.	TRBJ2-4	TGTGCCAGCAGACCGGACAGCCGATCCAAAAACATTCAGTACTTC	CASRPDSRSKNIQYF
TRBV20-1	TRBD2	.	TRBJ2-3	TGCAGTGCCCAAGCGGGAAAGACAGATACGCAGTATTTT	CSAQAGKTDTQYF
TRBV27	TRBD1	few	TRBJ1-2	TGTGCCAGCAGTCCGAAACCCCCACAGGGGAGGAGCTATGGCTACACCTTC	CASSPKPPQGRSYGYTF
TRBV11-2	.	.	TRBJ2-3	TGTGCCAGCAGCTTCCAGACTAGACGAGATACGCAGTATTTT	CASSFQTRRDTQYF
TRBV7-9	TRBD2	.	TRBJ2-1	TGTGCCAGCAGCCCCTTAGGACTAGCGGCGACCAATGAGCAGTTCTTC	CASSPLGLAATNEQFF
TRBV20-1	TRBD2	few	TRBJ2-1	TGCAGTGCTGGGGACTACCCAAGCTCCTACAATGAGCAGTTCTTC	CSAGDYPSSYNEQFF
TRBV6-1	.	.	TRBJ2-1	TGTGCCAGCACGGTAGCTACCCGCAATGAGCAGTTCTTC	CASTVATRNEQFF
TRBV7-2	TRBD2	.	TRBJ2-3	TGTGCCAGCATTTATGGCGGGAGGACGGCAGATACGCAGTATTTT	CASIYGGRTADTQYF
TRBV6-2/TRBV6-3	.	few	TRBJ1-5	TGTGCCAGCAGTTCCCGTTCGACAGAGCATTTT	CASSSRSTEHF
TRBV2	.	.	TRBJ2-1	TGTGCCAGCAGTGGGAACCCCTTAGCGGTCTCCTACAATGAGCAGTTCTTC	CASSGNPLAVSYNEQFF
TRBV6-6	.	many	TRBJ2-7	TGTGCCAGCAGTTACTCGACTCCCGCCTACGAGCAGTACTTC	CASSYSTPAYEQYF
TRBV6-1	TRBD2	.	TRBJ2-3	TGTGCCAGCAGTGAGACTTATAGCGGGCTCACAGATACGCAGTATTTT	CASSETYSGLTDTQYF